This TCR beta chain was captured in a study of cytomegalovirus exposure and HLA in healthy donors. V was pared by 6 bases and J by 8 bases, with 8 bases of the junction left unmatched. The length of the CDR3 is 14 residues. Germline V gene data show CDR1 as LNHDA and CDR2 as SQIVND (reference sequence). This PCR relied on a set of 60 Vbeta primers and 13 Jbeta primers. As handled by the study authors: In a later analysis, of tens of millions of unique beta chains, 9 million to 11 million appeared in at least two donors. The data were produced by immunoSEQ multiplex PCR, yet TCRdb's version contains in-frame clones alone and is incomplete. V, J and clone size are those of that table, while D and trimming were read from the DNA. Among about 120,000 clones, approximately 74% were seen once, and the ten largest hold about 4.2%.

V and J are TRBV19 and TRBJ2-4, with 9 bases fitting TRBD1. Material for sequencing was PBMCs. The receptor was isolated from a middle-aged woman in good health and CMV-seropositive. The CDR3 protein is CASSSWDREYIQYF. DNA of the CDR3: TGTGCCAGTAGCTCATGGGACAGGGAGTACATTCAGTACTTC.